The T cell receptor (beta chain) described here comes from a study of blood T cell repertoires in COVID-19. Study at large: The United States, Italy and Spain were the sources of the acute and convalescent COVID-19 samples. T cells, B-cell-depleted T cells, or PBMCs supplied cDNA or gDNA.

Per the study methods: Amplifying reference gene primers gave estimates of nucleated cell counts. TCRdb keeps only in-frame clones here, not all; method: immunoSEQ multiplex PCR. V and J calls and clone size are those listed in that table; D and trimming were worked out from the DNA. This sample has 75,000 or so clones, with around 90% found just once. The CDR3 runs to 12 residues. V dropped 5 bases and J dropped 2 bases, with 10 bases sitting between them. Germline CDR1 GTSNPN, CDR2 SVGIG (reference sequence). This TCR was sampled from a woman of 80 years or more with active or convalescent COVID-19. What was sequenced was peripheral blood. The chain joins TRBV30 to TRBJ2-7; D is possibly TRBD1 (5 bases). The CDR3 loop reads CAWGEQAYEQYF. The CDR3 DNA is TGTGCCTGGGGGGAACAGGCCTACGAGCAGTACTTC.